This TCR beta chain was captured in a study of blood T cell repertoires in COVID-19. About the research overall: Spain, Italy and the United States supplied samples that represented acute and convalescent COVID-19. T cells, B-cell-depleted T cells, or PBMCs provided the cDNA or gDNA that served as material.

In the source study's methods: Amplification of reference gene primers was used by the study to estimate nucleated cell counts. Generated by immunoSEQ multiplex PCR, the TCRdb table keeps only in-frame clones and is missing some. The DNA gave D and trimming, while V, J and clone size come from that table. The data contain approximately 250,000 clones, more than 75% of them singletons. V shed 1 base and J shed 6 bases, with 13 bases lying between them. Germline assignment: CDR1 LGHDT and CDR2 YNNKEL (reference sequence). CDR3 length: 14 amino acids. The receptor was isolated from a woman aged 60-75 years who had recovered from COVID-19. The chain recombines TRBV3-1 (or the pseudogene TRBV3-2) with TRBJ2-7; D is unclear. The sample consisted of peripheral blood. The CDR3: CASSQGPLLGEQYF. The CDR3 DNA is TGTGCCAGCAGCCAAGGGCCCCTCCTTGGCGAGCAGTACTTC.